This is a list of T cell receptor beta chains from one sample in a study of T cells of healthy individuals. TCRdb recomputed calls from the 5' RACE reads with MiXCR, one row per CDR3 protein. The sample shows over 95,000 distinct CDR3 sequences, under 20% of them seen only once. These receptor sequences come from a human donor in good health. The CDR3 runs from the conserved cysteine through the conserved F or W. Each record gives: D gene, J gene, clone size, V gene, CDR3 protein, CDR3 DNA. The D gene is left open where the match is weak. Size is stated for part of the rows, as once, few or many counts, or as a class when the clone is expanded.

>.|TRBJ1-1|.|TRBV10-3
CAISESTRANTEAFF
TGTGCCATCAGTGAGTCGACCCGGGCAAACACTGAAGCTTTCTTT
>.|TRBJ2-1|few|TRBV20-1
CSARVVAVTYNEQFF
TGCAGTGCTAGAGTGGTCGCGGTCACCTACAATGAGCAGTTCTTC
>TRBD1|TRBJ2-1|.|TRBV20-1
CSALTGANSNEQFF
TGCAGTGCTCTGACAGGGGCAAATTCAAATGAGCAGTTCTTC
>TRBD1|TRBJ2-5|many|TRBV2
CASGTGEVETQYF
TGTGCCAGCGGGACAGGGGAGGTCGAGACCCAGTACTTC
>TRBD1|TRBJ1-1|many|TRBV5-1
CASSLDRGTEAFF
TGCGCCAGCAGCTTGGACAGGGGCACTGAAGCTTTCTTT
>TRBD2|TRBJ2-1|.|TRBV20-1
CSASSLAGAGEQFF
TGCAGTGCTAGCTCCCTAGCGGGAGCAGGGGAGCAGTTCTTC
>.|TRBJ1-5|many|TRBV6-1
CASSVGEIGNQPQHF
TGTGCCAGCAGTGTCGGGGAGATAGGCAATCAGCCCCAGCATTTT
>.|TRBJ2-5|few|TRBV28
CASSSSLGTQYF
TGTGCCAGCAGTTCATCCCTAGGGACCCAGTACTTC
>.|TRBJ1-5|.|TRBV6-2/TRBV6-3
CASTAGHFNQPQHF
TGTGCCAGCACCGCGGGACACTTTAATCAGCCCCAGCATTTT
>.|TRBJ2-5|.|TRBV7-8
CASSLLSSRETQYF
TGTGCCAGCAGCTTACTATCCTCAAGGGAGACCCAGTACTTC
>.|TRBJ1-1|.|TRBV20-1
CSAPGLDKLEAFF
TGCAGTGCCCCAGGTTTGGATAAGCTTGAAGCTTTCTTT
>.|TRBJ1-1|many|TRBV15
CATSRGPGGANTEAFF
TGTGCCACCAGCAGAGGGCCGGGGGGGGCGAACACTGAAGCTTTCTTT
>.|TRBJ2-7|few|TRBV20-1
CSGTDSYEQYF
TGCAGTGGGACGGATTCCTACGAGCAGTACTTC
>.|TRBJ1-2|.|TRBV9
CASSVAGTYGYTF
TGTGCCAGCAGCGTAGCAGGGACCTATGGCTACACCTTC
>.|TRBJ1-5|few|TRBV12-3/TRBV12-4
CASRALSNQPQHF
TGTGCCAGCAGGGCCCTGTCTAATCAGCCCCAGCATTTT
>TRBD1|TRBJ2-5|many|TRBV18
CASSPRWTGVEETQYF
TGTGCCAGCTCACCACGTTGGACAGGGGTAGAAGAGACCCAGTACTTC
>.|TRBJ1-5|many|TRBV28
CASKSGPNQPQHF
TGTGCCAGCAAGTCCGGACCTAATCAGCCCCAGCATTTT
>.|TRBJ1-2|.|TRBV4-3
CASSPSNAFTENYGYTF
TGCGCCAGCAGCCCCAGCAACGCCTTCACAGAGAACTATGGCTACACCTTC
>TRBD2|TRBJ2-7|few|TRBV9
CASSAPGVAGVGEQYF
TGTGCCAGCAGCGCCCCGGGAGTAGCGGGGGTCGGAGAGCAGTACTTC
>.|TRBJ2-2|few|TRBV4-3
CASSPSWVGPNTGELFF
TGCGCCAGCAGCCCTTCGTGGGTGGGCCCGAACACCGGGGAGCTGTTTTTT
>.|TRBJ1-1|.|TRBV4-1
CASSQDLEFEAFF
TGCGCCAGCAGCCAAGATCTGGAATTTGAAGCTTTCTTT
>.|TRBJ2-3|.|TRBV5-1
CASTRDTLTDTQYF
TGCGCCAGCACCCGGGACACCCTCACAGATACGCAGTATTTT
>.|TRBJ2-5|.|TRBV3-1
CASSQVQQETQYF
TGTGCCAGCAGCCAAGTACAGCAAGAGACCCAGTACTTC
>.|TRBJ2-7|many|TRBV29-1
CSVRRGTDSYEQYF
TGCAGCGTTCGGAGGGGGACGGACTCCTACGAGCAGTACTTC
>.|TRBJ2-2|few|TRBV12-3/TRBV12-4
CASSLVGSTGELFF
TGTGCCAGCAGTTTGGTTGGATCCACCGGGGAGCTGTTTTTT
>.|TRBJ2-7|.|TRBV29-1
CSVGGTVLYEQYF
TGCAGCGTCGGAGGGACAGTCCTCTACGAGCAGTACTTC
>.|TRBJ2-3|.|TRBV5-1
CASSWVEAYPQPTQYF
TGCGCCAGCAGCTGGGTAGAAGCATACCCTCAGCCTACGCAGTATTTT
>.|TRBJ2-3|.|TRBV7-2
CASSPMGGHTQYF
TGTGCCAGCAGCCCGATGGGGGGGCATACGCAGTATTTT
>.|TRBJ2-7|many|TRBV6-5
CASSYALAHEQYF
TGTGCCAGCAGTTACGCACTCGCCCACGAGCAGTACTTC
>.|TRBJ2-7|few|TRBV4-3
CASSPGMDSAYEQYF
TGCGCCAGCAGCCCCGGGATGGACAGTGCCTACGAGCAGTACTTC
>TRBD2|TRBJ2-1|few|TRBV7-2
CASSFLTSGRATYNEQFF
TGTGCCAGCAGCTTTTTGACTAGCGGGAGGGCCACCTACAATGAGCAGTTCTTC
>TRBD2|TRBJ2-3|.|TRBV7-2
CAGTRLAPSTDTQYF
TGTGCCGGGACTCGACTAGCGCCTAGCACAGATACGCAGTATTTT
>.|TRBJ1-6|once|TRBV5-1
CASSSDSVGNSPLHF
TGCGCCAGCAGCTCAGACTCCGTGGGTAATTCACCCCTCCACTTT
>TRBD2|TRBJ2-5|many|TRBV20-1
CSASRAGGNQETQYF
TGCAGTGCCTCGAGGGCGGGGGGGAACCAAGAGACCCAGTACTTC
>TRBD2|TRBJ2-1|many|TRBV4-1
CASSQVIAVAGGQRGNEQFF
TGCGCCAGCAGCCAAGTAATTGCGGTAGCGGGAGGGCAAAGGGGCAATGAGCAGTTCTTC
>TRBD2|TRBJ2-7|few|TRBV4-2
CASSQEGTSVYEQYF
TGTGCCAGCAGCCAAGAGGGGACTAGCGTGTACGAGCAGTACTTC
>.|TRBJ2-7|.|TRBV28
CASSLQGGVYEQYF
TGTGCCAGCAGTTTACAGGGTGGAGTTTACGAGCAGTACTTC
>TRBD1|TRBJ2-2|few|TRBV7-3
CASSSRTGGVVDTGELFF
TGTGCCAGCAGCTCCAGGACAGGGGGCGTCGTTGACACCGGGGAGCTGTTTTTT
>.|TRBJ1-6|few|TRBV4-3
CASSQEGSLYNSPLHF
TGCGCCAGCAGCCAAGAAGGATCACTGTATAATTCACCCCTCCACTTT
>TRBD2|TRBJ2-1|.|TRBV2
CASSATSGRNNEQFF
TGTGCCAGCAGTGCCACTAGCGGGAGGAACAATGAGCAGTTCTTC
>TRBD2|TRBJ2-7|few|TRBV28
CASRPPGGRGSYEQYF
TGTGCCAGCAGACCCCCGGGGGGGCGCGGATCCTACGAGCAGTACTTC
>TRBD2|TRBJ2-1|.|TRBV7-2
CASSLSLAGGEQFF
TGTGCCAGCAGCTTAAGTCTAGCGGGGGGCGAGCAGTTCTTC
>.|TRBJ2-7|.|TRBV6-5
CASSSVGVGDEQYF
TGTGCCAGCAGTTCCGTAGGGGTAGGGGACGAGCAGTACTTC
>.|TRBJ1-1|.|TRBV7-9
CASRGRRQDEAFF
TGTGCCAGCAGGGGTCGGAGACAGGACGAAGCTTTCTTT